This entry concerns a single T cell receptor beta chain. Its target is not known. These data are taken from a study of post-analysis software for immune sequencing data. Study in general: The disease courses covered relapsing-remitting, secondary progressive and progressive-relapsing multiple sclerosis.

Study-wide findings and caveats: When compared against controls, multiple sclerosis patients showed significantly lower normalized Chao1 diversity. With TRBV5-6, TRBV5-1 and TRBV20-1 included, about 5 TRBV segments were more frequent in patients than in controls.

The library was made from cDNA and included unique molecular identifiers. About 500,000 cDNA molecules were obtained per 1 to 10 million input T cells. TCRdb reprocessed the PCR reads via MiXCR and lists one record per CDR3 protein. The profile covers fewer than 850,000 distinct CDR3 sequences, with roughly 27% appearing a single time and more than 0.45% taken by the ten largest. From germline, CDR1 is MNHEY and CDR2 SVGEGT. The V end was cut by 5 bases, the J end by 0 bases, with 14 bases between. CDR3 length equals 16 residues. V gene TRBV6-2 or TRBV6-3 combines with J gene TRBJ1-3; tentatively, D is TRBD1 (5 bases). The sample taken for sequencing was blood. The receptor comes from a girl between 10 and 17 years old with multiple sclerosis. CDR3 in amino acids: CASSEPGRSSGNTIYF. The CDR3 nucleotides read TGTGCCAGCAGTGAGCCGGGACGAAGCTCTGGAAACACCATATATTTT.